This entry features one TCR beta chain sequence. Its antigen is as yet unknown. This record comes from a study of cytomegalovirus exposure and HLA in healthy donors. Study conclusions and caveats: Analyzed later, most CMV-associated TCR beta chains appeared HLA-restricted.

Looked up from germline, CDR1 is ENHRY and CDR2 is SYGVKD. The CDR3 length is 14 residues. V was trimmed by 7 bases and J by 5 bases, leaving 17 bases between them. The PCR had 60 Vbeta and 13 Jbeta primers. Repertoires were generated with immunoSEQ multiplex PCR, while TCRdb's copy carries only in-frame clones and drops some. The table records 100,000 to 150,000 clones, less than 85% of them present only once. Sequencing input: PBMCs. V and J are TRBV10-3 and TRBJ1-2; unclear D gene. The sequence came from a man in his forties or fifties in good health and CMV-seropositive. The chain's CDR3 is CAINVGDSRYGYTF. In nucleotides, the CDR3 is TGTGCCATCAACGTCGGGGATTCGAGGTATGGCTACACCTTC.